This T cell receptor beta chain derives from a study of Ad26.COV2.S vaccination and SARS-CoV-2 variants. Study-wide background: Among those in the COV1001 Ad26.COV2.S trial arm was the donor.

The sample's treatment: 15 to 20 received Ad26.COV2.S at low or high dose, single or two shots; several received placebo; per-sample allocation not given. Sampling was done on day 63 after the first vaccine or placebo injection. In Boston, an adult donor aged 18-55 years took part. The administered vaccine (an Ad26 vector) expressed Wuhan-strain SARS-CoV-2 spike. The table came from immunoSEQ multiplex PCR; TCRdb's copy has only in-frame clones and leaves some out. The sample holds 400,000 to 500,000 clones; over 75% are singletons and the top ten take about 3.5%. Comment on this clone: What it binds is unknown.

Overall study results and limits: Non-spike TCR breadth was similar in vaccine and placebo recipients.

Trimming removed 4 bases from V and 4 bases from J; junction bases left unmatched: 3. The length of the CDR3 is 14 residues. Germline lookup yields CDR1 SGHNT and CDR2 YYREEE (reference sequence). The chain has TRBV5-4 and TRBJ1-5; 9 bases are a match to TRBD1. This clonotype was sampled from a person between 18 and 59 years old who received the Ad26.COV2.S COVID-19 vaccine or a placebo. This specimen consisted of peripheral blood, obtained in a trial of Ad26.COV2.S vaccine versus placebo. CDR3 sequence reads: CASSMDRGNQPQHF. Here the CDR3 DNA reads TGTGCCAGCAGCATGGACAGGGGTAATCAGCCCCAGCATTTT.